This TCR beta chain was found in a study of blood T cell repertoires in COVID-19. Per the germline V gene, CDR1 is LNHDA and CDR2 is SQIVND (reference sequence). The length of the CDR3 is 16 residues. The germline V and J ends were trimmed by 6 bases and 2 bases, with 17 bases remaining between them. Sequencing used immunoSEQ multiplex PCR; TCRdb keeps in-frame clones, though not all of them. The profile shows 250,000 to 400,000 clones, more than 70% of them singletons. Input material: peripheral blood. The clonotype originates from a woman younger than 45 with COVID-19, enrolled during active disease. The chain is built from TRBV19 and TRBJ1-3; D gene uncertain. CDR3 amino acids: CASSKGAGRAGNTIYF. The CDR3 bases are TGTGCCAGTAGCAAGGGCGCCGGGAGGGCTGGAAACACCATATATTTT.